The 30 T cell receptor beta chains reported below all come from one sample, sequenced in a study of T-cell reconstitution after alpha-beta-depleted transplantation in children. A library of TCRbeta sequences, prepared with unique molecular identifiers, was generated. In TCRdb, the PCR reads were re-called with MiXCR into one record per CDR3 protein. The table includes a few hundred thousand distinct CDR3 sequences, about an eighth detected once. This specimen was PBMCs, taken from the stem cell graft. These receptors all come from a human donor who donated a stem cell graft to a child with Fanconi anemia.

There are a few counts of this clonotype. The chain links TRBV7-9 to TRBJ2-7; 8 bases fit TRBD1. The length of the CDR3 is 12 residues. The germline CDR1 and CDR2 sequences are SEHNR and FQNEAQ (reference sequence). The CDR3 loop reads CAAGGASYEQYF. The DNA for the CDR3 is TGTGCGGCAGGGGGCGCTTCCTACGAGCAGTACTTC.

This clonotype was seen many times. This rearrangement joins TRBV28 to TRBJ2-1, with 10 positions matching TRBD2. Germline-derived CDR1 and CDR2 are MDHEN and SYDVKM. The CDR3 contains 15 residues. V lost 2 bases and J lost 4; bases outside the gene matches: 2. As DNA, the CDR3 is TGTGCCAGCAGTTTAGTTAGCGGGGGGTACAATGAGCAGTTCTTC. It specifies CASSLVSGGYNEQFF.

This clonotype was recorded many times. This chain joins TRBV6-2 or TRBV6-3 and TRBJ2-1, with TRBD2 matching 9 bases. The germline gives CDR1 MNHEY, CDR2 SVGEGT. With 5 bases clipped from V and 4 bases from J, the junction kept 6 bases outside the gene matches. The CDR3 runs to 15 residues. In DNA, the CDR3 is TGTGCCAGCAGTGAGACTAGCGGCGGATACAATGAGCAGTTCTTC. Translation gives CASSETSGGYNEQFF.

This clonotype was seen ten or more times. The chain couples TRBV5-1 to TRBJ1-1; unclear D gene. The CDR3 length is 14 residues. Germline V gene data show CDR1 as SGHRS and CDR2 as YFSETQ. V was trimmed by 4 bases and J by 1 base, leaving 11 bases between them. The CDR3 loop is CASSPGMGNTEAFF. DNA of the CDR3: TGCGCCAGCAGCCCCGGCATGGGGAACACTGAAGCTTTCTTT.

This chain links TRBV5-1 with TRBJ1-5; perhaps TRBD1 as D (6 bases). The germline CDR1 and CDR2 sequences are SGHRS and YFSETQ. Deletions cut 0 bases from V and 4 bases from J, with 11 bases between. The length of the CDR3 is 15 residues. In DNA form, the CDR3 reads TGCGCCAGCAGCTTGGACGGGGGCCTGAATCAGCCCCAGCATTTT. Its translation: CASSLDGGLNQPQHF.

This chain links TRBV30 with TRBJ1-6; the match to TRBD1 covers 10 bases. V was clipped by 2 bases and J by 6 bases; unmatched bases: 7. This CDR3 is built from 16 residues. CDR1 and CDR2 (germline): GTSNPN, SVGIG (reference sequence). The CDR3 protein is CAWSSTGGLGNSPLHF. The CDR3 nucleotides read TGTGCCTGGAGTTCGACAGGGGGCTTGGGTAATTCACCCCTCCACTTT.

This clonotype was picked up a small number of times. V usage is TRBV3-1 and J usage is TRBJ1-2; possibly TRBD1 for D (5 bases). CDR1 LGHDT and CDR2 YNNKEL come from the germline V gene (reference sequence). The CDR3 runs to 14 residues. V was cut by 1 base and J by 8 bases, with 14 bases left in between. The CDR3 loop reads CASSQADSHRGYTF. CDR3 DNA sequence: TGTGCCAGCAGCCAAGCAGACAGTCATCGGGGCTACACCTTC.

In its sample, this clonotype was seen many times. V is TRBV12-3 or TRBV12-4 and J is TRBJ2-3; 7 bases are a match to TRBD2. The CDR3 is 15 amino acids. V was pared by 2 bases and J by 6 bases, with 8 bases of the junction left unmatched. The DNA of the CDR3 is TGTGCCAGCAGTTTATTTCCCAGCGGGGCGGATACGCAGTATTTT. Its protein is CASSLFPSGADTQYF.

This chain connects TRBV4-2 to TRBJ2-2; D not resolved. CDR1 is LGHNA, CDR2 YNFKEQ, per germline. This CDR3 comprises 13 residues. V gave up 0 bases and J gave up 7 bases, with 6 bases separating them. CDR3 region: CASSQDLNGELFF. CDR3 bases: TGTGCCAGCAGCCAAGATTTAAACGGGGAGCTGTTTTTT.

This clonotype was detected a few times. The chain combines TRBV5-1 with TRBJ1-1; weak D call: TRBD1 (5 bases). CDR3 length equals 15 residues. With 3 bases removed from V and 1 base from J, the gap between germline ends came to 13 bases. Germline V gives CDR1 SGHRS, CDR2 YFSETQ. The CDR3 sequence: CASSWGPTGNTEAFF. The CDR3 DNA reads TGCGCCAGCAGCTGGGGACCAACAGGGAACACTGAAGCTTTCTTT. The whole variable domain, filled in from reference TRBV5-1 and TRBJ1-1, reads KAGVTQTPRYLIKTRGQQVTLSCSPISGHRSVSWYQQTPGQGLQFLFEYFSETQRNKGNFPGRFSGRQFSNSRSEMNVSTLELGDSALYLCASSWGPTGNTEAFFGQGTRLTVV.

This chain connects TRBV15 to TRBJ2-3; D may be TRBD1 (5 bases). The CDR3 sequence is 16 residues long. Trimming pared 3 bases from V and 1 base from J, leaving 14 bases between. CDR1 and CDR2 (germline): LNHNV, YYDKDF (reference sequence). Here the CDR3 DNA reads TGTGCCACCAGCAGCGGGTTCGGCAGGGGCACAGATACGCAGTATTTT. This translates into CATSSGFGRGTDTQYF.

This clonotype was seen at least ten times. The V gene is TRBV4-3, the J gene TRBJ2-3; D uncertain. CDR3 length equals 17 residues. Germline CDR1 is LGHNA and CDR2 is YSLEER. V lost 0 bases and J lost 1, with 14 bases in between. This chain's CDR3 is CASSQDLGRLRTDTQYF. As DNA, the CDR3 is TGCGCCAGCAGCCAAGATCTAGGAAGGCTTCGCACAGATACGCAGTATTTT.

This rearrangement joins TRBV6-9 to TRBJ2-5; weak D call: TRBD1 (5 bases). The CDR3 is made up of 11 amino acids. Trimming stripped 5 bases from V and 7 bases from J, with 8 bases between. CDR1 MNHGY and CDR2 SVAAGI come from the germline V gene. Here the CDR3 DNA reads TGTGCCAGCAGTCATAGGGGGACCCAGTACTTC. It encodes CASSHRGTQYF.

This clonotype was recorded at least ten times. V usage is TRBV5-4 and J usage is TRBJ1-6; maybe TRBD1 (5 bases). The germline V gene has CDR1 SGHNT and CDR2 YYREEE (reference sequence). The CDR3 is made up of 16 amino acids. The V end lost 1 base, the J end lost 2 bases, and 10 bases lay between the germline ends. The CDR3 spells CASSLRRGTYNSPLHF. The CDR3 DNA follows: TGTGCCAGCAGCTTGCGGAGGGGCACCTATAATTCACCCCTCCACTTT.

The chain carries TRBV4-3 and TRBJ2-2; no definite D call. This CDR3 region has 15 residues. V lost 0 bases and J lost 3, with 8 bases in between. From germline, CDR1 is LGHNA and CDR2 YSLEER. The CDR3 DNA sequence: TGCGCCAGCAGCCAAGAGCCGGCTGACACCGGGGAGCTGTTTTTT. Its protein is CASSQEPADTGELFF.

A few counts support this clonotype. J is TRBJ2-7 and V is TRBV7-2; D remains unclear. The CDR3 has 14 amino acids. Trimming removed 1 base at V and 4 bases at J, with 11 bases between. Per germline, CDR1 SGHTA and CDR2 FQGNSA. The CDR3 protein is CASSLGPELYEQYF. In nucleotides, the CDR3 is TGTGCCAGCAGCTTAGGGCCGGAACTATACGAGCAGTACTTC.

This clonotype has ten or more counts. The V gene is TRBV29-1, the J gene TRBJ2-7; D perhaps matches TRBD2 (5 bases). Germline V gene data show CDR1 as SQVTM and CDR2 as ANQGSEA. This CDR3 region has 13 residues. Trimming pared 7 bases from V and 0 bases from J, leaving 13 bases between. The CDR3 DNA sequence: TGCAGCGCGGGGATCAAGAGCTCCTACGAGCAGTACTTC. This codes for CSAGIKSSYEQYF.

The rearrangement uses TRBV2 and TRBJ2-1; tentative D call: TRBD1 (5 bases). CDR3 length equals 15 residues. Germline CDR1 is SNHLY and CDR2 is FYNNEI. Trimming stripped 1 base from V and 3 bases from J, with 10 bases between. The CDR3 nucleotides read TGTGCCAGCAGTGAAGGACGACAGTACTACAATGAGCAGTTCTTC. Translating gives CASSEGRQYYNEQFF.

This chain joins TRBV24-1 and TRBJ2-2, with 7 bases matching TRBD2. CDR1 KGHDR and CDR2 SFDVKD come from the germline V gene. CDR3 length equals 14 residues. J gave up 5 bases and V 6 bases, and 5 bases lay outside the gene matches. As DNA, the CDR3 is TGTGCCACCAGTTCTCCGGGGGGAACCGGGGAGCTGTTTTTT. Protein product: CATSSPGGTGELFF.

As DNA, the CDR3 is TGCAGCGTTATCGGGCGGGACACAGAGACCCAGTACTTC. Translation gives CSVIGRDTETQYF. This sequence joins TRBV29-1 and TRBJ2-5; D may match TRBD1 or TRBD2 (6 bases each). This CDR3 region has 13 residues. Germline CDR1 is SQVTM and CDR2 is ANQGSEA. Trimming removed 5 bases from V and 4 bases from J, with 14 bases in between.

The chain is built from TRBV6-1 and TRBJ2-1, with 9 bases fitting TRBD1. V was clipped by 5 bases and J by 7 bases; unmatched bases: 6. There are 14 residues in the CDR3. Germline V CDR1 and CDR2: MNHNS, SASEGT. The CDR3 DNA sequence: TGTGCCAGCAGTCGGGACAGGGTCGGGAATGAGCAGTTCTTC. This codes for CASSRDRVGNEQFF.

The chain recombines TRBV20-1 with TRBJ2-7; the D is unclear. Trimming removed 5 bases at V and 0 bases at J, with 17 bases between. This CDR3 is 15 amino acids long. In germline, CDR1 is DFQATT, CDR2 SNEGSKA (reference sequence). The CDR3 bases are TGCAGTGCTTTCAAGCTAGACGGCAGCTCCTACGAGCAGTACTTC. Amino acid sequence: CSAFKLDGSSYEQYF.

The V and J genes are TRBV4-2 and TRBJ2-1, with 10 nucleotides matching TRBD1. Germline-derived CDR1 and CDR2 are LGHNA and YNFKEQ. The V segment lost 9 bases and the J segment 7 bases; nucleotides outside the gene matches: 9. The CDR3 spans 14 residues. The CDR3 DNA follows: TGTGCCAGGGGCTCCGGGACAGGGGTGAATGAGCAGTTCTTC. This sequence encodes CARGSGTGVNEQFF.

The rearrangement links TRBV29-1 to TRBJ2-1, with a possible D match to TRBD2 (7 bases). Germline loops: CDR1 SQVTM, CDR2 ANQGSEA. Trimming left V 7 bases short and J 0 bases short, with 10 bases between. There are 13 residues in the CDR3. The CDR3 here is CSGGGPSYNEQFF. The CDR3 DNA sequence: TGCAGCGGGGGGGGCCCCTCCTACAATGAGCAGTTCTTC.

The DNA of the CDR3 is TGTGCCAGCAGCAAAGATCGAATGGCCATTATGAACACTGAAGCTTTCTTT. Protein: CASSKDRMAIMNTEAFF. This chain connects TRBV21-1 to TRBJ1-1. TRBV21-1 is a recognized pseudogene. This CDR3 region has 17 residues.

The rearrangement links TRBV20-1 to TRBJ2-7, with 8 positions matching TRBD1. CDR3 length equals 12 residues. The J segment lost 3 bases and the V segment lost 6 bases, leaving 4 bases of the junction unmatched. Germline CDR1 DFQATT, CDR2 SNEGSKA (reference sequence). The CDR3 DNA is TGCAGTGCCACCGACAGGGGCTACGAGCAGTACTTC. The encoded protein is CSATDRGYEQYF.

In its sample, this clonotype was seen many times. The gene calls are TRBV10-3 and TRBJ1-5; D call uncertain. CDR3 length equals 12 residues. V was clipped by 3 bases and J by 6 bases, with 6 bases between them. Per germline, CDR1 ENHRY and CDR2 SYGVKD. The CDR3 loop is CAISDPGQPQHF. DNA for the CDR3: TGTGCCATCAGTGATCCGGGTCAGCCCCAGCATTTT.

The rearrangement uses TRBV4-3 and TRBJ2-2; the match to TRBD2 covers 15 bases. The CDR3 covers 18 residues. Trimming took 5 bases from V and 0 from J; bases not matched to a gene: 4. Germline assignment: CDR1 LGHNA and CDR2 YSLEER. CDR3 sequence (DNA): TGCGCCAGCAGCTCGGGACTAGCGGGGGGCGCGAACACCGGGGAGCTGTTTTTT. Protein sequence: CASSSGLAGGANTGELFF.

At least ten counts were recorded for this clonotype. The chain uses TRBV5-4 and TRBJ2-1, with D unresolved. CDR1 is SGHNT, CDR2 YYREEE, per germline (reference sequence). V was clipped by 0 bases and J by 6 bases, with 7 bases between them. This CDR3 contains 13 residues. This CDR3 reads CASSLAGVNEQFF. CDR3 DNA sequence: TGTGCCAGCAGCTTGGCCGGAGTCAATGAGCAGTTCTTC.

V usage is TRBV20-1 and J usage is TRBJ2-1; tentatively, D is TRBD1 (6 bases). The CDR3 is 13 residues long. V lost 5 bases to trimming and J lost 0 bases, with 8 bases between them. CDR1 is DFQATT and CDR2 is SNEGSKA in the germline V gene (reference sequence). The chain's CDR3 is CSAVDSSYNEQFF. The CDR3 DNA reads TGCAGTGCTGTGGACAGCTCCTACAATGAGCAGTTCTTC.